The clone carrying this TCR beta chain occurred once. Its target is not known. The CDR3 extends over 14 amino acids. From germline, CDR1 is MNHEY and CDR2 SVGAGI. V was clipped by 7 bases and J by 5 bases; unmatched bases: 7. CD8+ and CD4+ T cells taken from blood had their TCR beta sequenced. TEMRA cells were FACS-enriched, with CD8+ and CD4+ T cells isolated negatively. Random hexamers were used to reverse transcribe an amount of roughly 0.45 to 1 ug RNA. By means of immunoSEQ multiplex PCR, TCR beta CDR3 spanning 54 Vbeta and 13 Jbeta underwent amplification. One entry per CDR3 protein, called by TCRdb with MiXCR from the immunoSEQ multiplex PCR reads. The table lists under 200,000 distinct CDR3 sequences, around 90% of them singletons. The data were obtained in a study of CD8 T cells in Susac syndrome. Notes on the study in general: It was acknowledged in the study that the number of individuals who were included in its TCR sequencing and HLA analysis was relatively small.

The sequence derives from a human donor in good health. Material: CD4+ T cells from PBMCs. V is TRBV6-5 and J is TRBJ1-1; 10 positions agree with TRBD1. The CDR3 nucleotides are TGTGCCAGCATCATAGGACAGGGGGAAACTGAAGCTTTCTTT. Protein sequence: CASIIGQGETEAFF.